The TCR beta chain described here comes from a study of post-analysis software for immune sequencing data. Study outcomes and limitations: Roughly five TRBV segments were significantly more frequent in patients than in controls. TRBV5-6, TRBV5-1 and TRBV20-1 were among these segments. For normalized Chao1 diversity, multiple sclerosis patients scored significantly lower than controls did.

This clonotype was observed a handful of times. Its antigen is unidentified. Included in the TCR beta cDNA libraries were unique molecular identifiers. TCRdb re-derived calls from the PCR reads in MiXCR, one entry per CDR3 protein. The sample holds roughly 800,000 distinct CDR3 sequences, 46% seen once. This CDR3 region has 15 residues. CDR1 and CDR2 from the germline V gene are MGHRA and YSYEKL. With 0 bases clipped from V and 7 bases from J, the junction kept 5 bases outside the gene matches. The sequenced material came from blood. This clonotype was obtained from a girl between 5 and 17 years old with multiple sclerosis. V is TRBV4-1 and J is TRBJ2-1; 8 bases are shared with TRBD1. This CDR3 is CASSQERTGRNEQFF. The CDR3 nucleotides read TGCGCCAGCAGCCAAGAACGGACAGGGAGGAATGAGCAGTTCTTC.